The 25 T cell receptor beta chains reported below all come from one sample, sequenced in a study of blood T cell repertoires in COVID-19. Clones were sequenced by immunoSEQ multiplex PCR, and TCRdb holds only the in-frame ones, with some missing. The table has some 140,000 clones, around 78% seen once. Sequenced input: peripheral blood. The origin of the receptors is a human donor in a cohort sampled during active COVID-19.

The chain joins TRBV24-1 to TRBJ2-3; 8 bases align to TRBD2. Germline V gene sequence: CDR1 KGHDR, CDR2 SFDVKD. The ends lost 7 bases at V and 6 bases at J; junction bases unmatched: 8. This CDR3 has 14 amino acids. CDR3 nucleotides: TGTGCCACCAGATCGGGGGGGACATCGGATACGCAGTATTTT. Protein sequence: CATRSGGTSDTQYF.

This chain links TRBV29-1 with TRBJ1-2; no reliable D call. Germline V gene sequence: CDR1 SQVTM, CDR2 ANQGSEA. Trimming removed 4 bases from V and 3 bases from J, with 9 bases in between. This CDR3 is built from 12 residues. In DNA form, the CDR3 reads TGCAGCGTTGGGGCCGGGGACTATGGCTACACCTTC. Protein: CSVGAGDYGYTF.

This clone was detected once. V is TRBV5-4 and J is TRBJ2-7; 10 bases line up with TRBD1. This CDR3 has 16 amino acids. Germline CDR1 and CDR2: SGHNT and YYREEE (reference sequence). Trimming took 0 bases from V and 3 from J; bases not matched to a gene: 6. In nucleotides, the CDR3 is TGTGCCAGCAGCTTGGGACAGGGGGCCGCGGGCTACGAGCAGTACTTC. Translation: CASSLGQGAAGYEQYF.

The chain is built from TRBV7-9 and TRBJ2-1, with D possibly matching TRBD1 (5 bases). Germline assignment: CDR1 SEHNR and CDR2 FQNEAQ (reference sequence). V was shortened by 6 bases and J by 10 bases, with 16 bases between the two germline ends. This CDR3 has 13 amino acids. The CDR3 DNA reads TGTGCCAGCAGTCGTCCTAGGGGTTTAGAGCAGTTCTTC. Its translation is CASSRPRGLEQFF.

The chain recombines TRBV19 with TRBJ1-2, with a possible D match to TRBD1 (6 bases). The CDR3 spans 15 residues. V gave up 5 bases and J gave up 4 bases, with 17 bases separating them. Germline-derived CDR1 and CDR2 are LNHDA and SQIVND (reference sequence). CDR3 in amino acids: CASSRLAGEIYGYTF. DNA for the CDR3: TGTGCCAGTAGTCGTTTGGCAGGGGAAATCTATGGCTACACCTTC.

The rearrangement joins TRBV13 to TRBJ2-7; 7 positions match TRBD1. There are 13 residues in the CDR3. Germline-derived CDR1 and CDR2 are PRHDT and FYEKMQ (reference sequence). V lost 6 bases to trimming and J lost 5 bases; unmatched junction nucleotides: 7. The CDR3 here is CASSAWDSNEQYF. DNA of the CDR3: TGTGCCAGCAGTGCTTGGGACAGCAACGAGCAGTACTTC.

The sample holds many counts of this clone. The gene calls are TRBV5-4 and TRBJ2-3; 9 bases align to TRBD2. V trimming: 5 bases; J trimming: 4 bases; junction bases outside the gene matches: 8. CDR1 and CDR2 from the germline V gene are SGHNT and YYREEE (reference sequence). The CDR3 contains 15 residues. The DNA for the CDR3 is TGTGCCAGCAGTCCTGGGGCGGGAGGGCCAGATACGCAGTATTTT. Translation: CASSPGAGGPDTQYF.

The rearrangement links TRBV30 to TRBJ2-7; D ambiguous. Deletions cut 2 bases from V and 5 bases from J, with 10 bases between. This CDR3 contains 12 residues. From germline, CDR1 is GTSNPN and CDR2 SVGIG (reference sequence). DNA for the CDR3: TGTGCCTGGAGTTGGTCACAGAACGAGCAGTACTTC. Its translation: CAWSWSQNEQYF. The full variable domain, rest sourced from reference TRBV30 and TRBJ2-7, is SQTIHQWPATLVQPVGSPLSLECTVEGTSNPNLYWYRQAAGRGLQLLFYSVGIGQISSEVPQNLSASRPQDRQFILSSKKLLLSDSGFYLCAWSWSQNEQYFGPGTRLTVT.

Comment on this clone: Other DNA sequences from this sample encode an identical CDR3 as well. This chain joins TRBV5-1 and TRBJ2-5; tentative D call: TRBD1 (6 bases). This CDR3 is built from 14 residues. V lost 1 base, J lost 1 base, and 8 bases lay in between. Germline lookup yields CDR1 SGHRS and CDR2 YFSETQ. CDR3 DNA sequence: TGCGCCAGCAGCTTGACAGGGACCCAAGAGACCCAGTACTTC. Its protein is CASSLTGTQETQYF.

The chain couples TRBV30 to TRBJ1-1; TRBD1 might be the D (5 bases). Germline V lookup: CDR1 GTSNPN, CDR2 SVGIG (reference sequence). Deletions cut 3 bases from V and 8 bases from J, with 13 bases between. The CDR3 totals 12 residues. CDR3 bases: TGTGCCTGGAGGGGGGGGGTCAGCGAAGCTTTCTTT. Protein product: CAWRGGVSEAFF. Based on the CDR3 plus reference TRBV30 and TRBJ1-1, the full variable domain is SQTIHQWPATLVQPVGSPLSLECTVEGTSNPNLYWYRQAAGRGLQLLFYSVGIGQISSEVPQNLSASRPQDRQFILSSKKLLLSDSGFYLCAWRGGVSEAFFGQGTRLTVV.

This clone was observed once. The genes are TRBV11-3 and TRBJ2-3, with D unclear. Trimming pared 3 bases from V and 0 bases from J, leaving 7 bases between. CDR1 is SGHNT and CDR2 is YENEEA in the germline V gene. The CDR3 sequence is 14 residues long. The CDR3 loop reads CASSLASSTDTQYF. The CDR3 DNA follows: TGTGCCAGCAGCTTGGCATCTAGCACAGATACGCAGTATTTT.

The sample holds a few counts of this clone. The CDR3, as DNA: TGTGCCAGCAGCCCCGACAGGGACACTGAAGCTTTCTTT. Its protein product is CASSPDRDTEAFF. The rearrangement uses TRBV6-4 and TRBJ1-1; 7 positions match TRBD1. The CDR3 contains 13 residues. V was pared by 6 bases and J by 3 bases, with 4 bases of the junction left unmatched. Germline CDR1 and CDR2: MRHNA and SNTAGT.

V gene TRBV9 combines with J gene TRBJ2-2, with D maybe TRBD1 (5 bases). Germline assignment: CDR1 SGDLS and CDR2 YYNGEE. The V and J ends lost 1 base and 5 bases respectively, with 15 bases between them. The CDR3 sequence is 16 residues long. CDR3 loop: CASSVSANRRTGELFF. The CDR3 DNA sequence: TGTGCCAGCAGCGTATCAGCCAACAGGAGAACCGGGGAGCTGTTTTTT.

This chain uses TRBV2 with TRBJ1-2, with 9 bases that match TRBD1. This CDR3 is built from 14 residues. Germline V lookup: CDR1 SNHLY, CDR2 FYNNEI. With 5 bases clipped from V and 5 bases from J, the junction kept 6 bases outside the gene matches. The CDR3 bases are TGTGCCAGCAGTCCGACAGGGGGGGAATATGGCTACACCTTC. This gives the protein CASSPTGGEYGYTF.

The gene calls are TRBV3-1 (or the pseudogene TRBV3-2) and TRBJ1-2; 9 bases are shared with TRBD1. The CDR3 is 15 residues long. J was trimmed by 4 bases and V by 0 bases; bases with no gene match: 3. Germline V gene data show CDR1 as LGHDT and CDR2 as YNNKEL (reference sequence). The DNA for the CDR3 is TGTGCCAGCAGCCAAGAGGGACAGGGATCCTATGGCTACACCTTC. Translating gives CASSQEGQGSYGYTF.

The V gene is TRBV19, the J gene TRBJ1-5; D gene ambiguous. The V end was cut by 1 base, the J end by 1 base, with 8 bases between. The germline CDR1 and CDR2 sequences are LNHDA and SQIVND (reference sequence). The CDR3 is 15 residues long. CDR3 region: CASSIAAGSNQPQHF. The CDR3 nucleotides read TGTGCCAGTAGTATAGCTGCGGGGAGCAATCAGCCCCAGCATTTT.

This rearrangement joins TRBV2 to TRBJ2-3; 10 nucleotides line up with TRBD1. Germline CDR1 and CDR2: SNHLY and FYNNEI. With V trimmed by 4 bases and J by 2 bases, 3 bases remained unmatched. The CDR3 spans 15 residues. CDR3 sequence reads: CASSGDRGYTDTQYF. CDR3 DNA: TGTGCCAGCAGTGGGGACAGGGGCTACACAGATACGCAGTATTTT.

The chain recombines TRBV15 with TRBJ2-3, with 8 bases lining up with TRBD2. The V and J ends lost 3 bases and 6 bases, in that order; junction bases with no gene match: 8. The CDR3 has 15 amino acids. Germline assignment: CDR1 LNHNV and CDR2 YYDKDF (reference sequence). CDR3 protein: CATSSGGALVDTQYF. The CDR3 DNA reads as TGTGCCACCAGCAGCGGGGGGGCCCTGGTGGATACGCAGTATTTT.

This clone was counted a few times. The chain couples TRBV13 to TRBJ2-7, with 7 bases that match TRBD1. This CDR3 is 16 amino acids long. Germline assignment: CDR1 PRHDT and CDR2 FYEKMQ (reference sequence). V was clipped by 4 bases and J by 6 bases; unmatched bases: 15. The CDR3 DNA follows: TGTGCCAGCAGCTCCACAGGGGAGAGGGTTTCGGGCGAGCAGTACTTC. Protein sequence: CASSSTGERVSGEQYF.

The rearrangement links TRBV5-8 to TRBJ1-3; perhaps TRBD1 as D (5 bases). The length of the CDR3 is 18 residues. The V end was cut by 4 bases, the J end by 2 bases, with 22 bases between. Germline V gene sequence: CDR1 SGHTS, CDR2 YDEGEE. The CDR3 coding sequence is TGTGCCAGCAGCCTCCCCCTGTGGCGGGGGGAAGCTGGAAACACCATATATTTT. This sequence encodes CASSLPLWRGEAGNTIYF.

This clone was recorded only once. The V and J genes are TRBV5-1 and TRBJ2-7, with D unresolved. Trimming removed 2 bases at V and 1 base at J, with 7 bases between. The CDR3 length is 13 residues. The germline CDR1 and CDR2 sequences are SGHRS and YFSETQ. The CDR3 nucleotides read TGCGCCAGCAGCTTTACCAGATCCTACGAGCAGTACTTC. This codes for CASSFTRSYEQYF.

The gene calls are TRBV7-9 and TRBJ2-1, with TRBD2 as a possible D gene (6 bases). Trimming pared 4 bases from V and 0 bases from J, leaving 10 bases between. Germline lookup yields CDR1 SEHNR and CDR2 FQNEAQ (reference sequence). CDR3 length: 15 amino acids. CDR3 region: CASSSPSDSYNEQFF. CDR3 sequence (DNA): TGTGCCAGCAGCTCCCCTAGCGACTCCTACAATGAGCAGTTCTTC.

The CDR3 here is CASSLIAGGSYEQYF. The CDR3 DNA reads as TGTGCCAGCAGCTTAATAGCGGGGGGCTCCTACGAGCAGTACTTC. The chain uses TRBV11-2 and TRBJ2-7; 10 positions agree with TRBD2. CDR1 and CDR2 from the germline V gene are SGHAT and FQNNGV. The junction had 1 base not matched to a gene; V was cut back by 2 bases and J by 0 bases. The CDR3 sequence is 15 residues long.

This chain uses TRBV19 with TRBJ2-1; D is perhaps TRBD2 (7 bases). Looked up from germline, CDR1 is LNHDA and CDR2 is SQIVND (reference sequence). This CDR3 has 14 amino acids. Trimming took off 0 bases at V and 10 bases at J, with 13 bases between the two ends. DNA for the CDR3: TGTGCCAGTAGTATAGAAAGGGGGGGCAGAGAGCAGTTCTTC. Protein product: CASSIERGGREQFF.

The rearrangement uses TRBV21-1 and TRBJ1-1. TRBV21-1 is marked as a pseudogene. The CDR3 covers 15 residues. CDR3 amino acids: CASSKDMRGGTEAFF. DNA of the CDR3: TGTGCCAGCAGCAAAGATATGAGGGGAGGCACTGAAGCTTTCTTT.